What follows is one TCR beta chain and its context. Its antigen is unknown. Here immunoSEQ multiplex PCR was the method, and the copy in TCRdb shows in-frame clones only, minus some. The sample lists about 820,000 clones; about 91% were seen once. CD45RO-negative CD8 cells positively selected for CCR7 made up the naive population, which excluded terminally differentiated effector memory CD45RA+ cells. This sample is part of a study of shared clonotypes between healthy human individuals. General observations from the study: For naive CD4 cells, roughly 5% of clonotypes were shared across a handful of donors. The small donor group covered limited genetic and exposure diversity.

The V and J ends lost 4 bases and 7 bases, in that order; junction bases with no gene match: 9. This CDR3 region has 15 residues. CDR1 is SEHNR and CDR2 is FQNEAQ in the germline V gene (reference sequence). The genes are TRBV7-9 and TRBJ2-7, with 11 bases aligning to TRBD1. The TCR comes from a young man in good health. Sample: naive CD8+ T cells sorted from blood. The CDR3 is CASSYAGTGGREQYF. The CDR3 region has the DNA TGTGCCAGCAGCTACGCCGGGACAGGGGGACGGGAGCAGTACTTC.